Reported below is one TCR beta chain. There is no known antigen for this receptor. Base qualities are not provided; no much larger clone lies one nucleotide away. To sequence the TCRbeta CDR3 region, genomic DNA was isolated from the sorted cells. The immunoSEQ Assay was used to sequence the TCRbeta CDR3 regions. TCRdb took this table from immuneACCESS and kept in-frame rearrangements with V and J called. Such tables lack part of the clones; where checked against another copy, unresolved V genes explain under half of the gap, and the rest is unexplained. This sample comprises about 50,000 clones, about 94% of them detected only once. In total, the top ten clones hold about 18% of the sample. The entry originates in a study of OX40 agonist ivuxolimab in advanced cancers. In the study overall: Ivuxolimab was a fully human IgG2 agonistic monoclonal antibody targeting the costimulatory receptor OX40 (CD134). The monotherapy dose-escalation portion (N ≈ 57 patients) of the phase I ivuxolimab trial is reported in the paper. Three dose-escalation patients achieved partial responses, one with hepatocellular carcinoma and two with cutaneous melanoma. Patients were allowed to have had prior anti-PD-1, anti-PD-L1 or anti-CTLA-4 therapy, and approximately 40% of the dose-escalation patients had been treated with checkpoint inhibitors. The dose-escalation cohort was 82.7% male with a mean age of approximately 60 years, ranging from about 20 to 85. Intravenous ivuxolimab was administered to patients every 2 weeks at six dose levels: 0.01, 0.1, 0.3, 1.5, 3 and 10 mg/kg. Peripheral TCRbeta sequencing aimed to test whether ivuxolimab altered TCR sequence diversity and caused clonal T-cell expansion. Of the approximately 50 dose-escalation patients, hepatocellular carcinoma was present in approximately 20, melanoma in roughly 15, renal cell carcinoma in 9 and head and neck cancer in 9. The paper as a whole reports these results and caveats: At doses of 0.1 to 3.0 mg/kg, clonal expansion of both CD4+ and CD8+ blood T cells was observed from baseline to week 6. After ivuxolimab, more expanded clones were found on average in CD8+ T cells than in CD4+ T cells. Low levels of normalized T-cell clonal expansion were also shown by some nonresponding patients. The antigen specificity of the peripheral T cells that underwent clonal expansion was not determined. In partial responders in the 0.1-3.0 mg/kg groups, normalized peripheral clonal expansion was found to be among the lowest, especially among CD8+ T cells.

Patients with a history of autoimmune disease or receiving systemic immunosuppression were excluded from the trial. Peripheral blood for TCR sequencing was drawn from every dose cohort at baseline, at cycle 4 day 1 and at cycle 7 day 1. The samples were taken from a phase I, first-in-human, multicenter, open-label dose-escalation trial of ivuxolimab. Adults with locally advanced or metastatic head and neck squamous cell, hepatocellular, melanoma or renal cell carcinoma were enrolled in the trial. Before TCR sequencing, CD4+ and CD8+ T cells were separately sorted from peripheral blood. V ends up 0 bases short and J 1 base short, with an unmatched junction base count of 6. The cysteine opens and the phenylalanine closes a CDR3 of 16 amino acids. Kept here is only the CDR3 DNA, which spans 48 bases and is read in frame from base 1. In the germline V gene, CDR1 corresponds to LGHNA and CDR2 to YSLEER.

The chain is made from TRBV4-3 and TRBJ2-7; 7 middle bases align to TRBD1. Here the sequenced sample was CD4+ or CD8+ T cells sorted from blood, taken in a trial of the OX40 agonist ivuxolimab. This TCR came from an adult with an advanced solid tumor such as melanoma, head and neck, liver or kidney cancer. The encoded CDR3 is CASSQDDRAESYEQYF. The DNA sequence reads TGCGCCAGCAGCCAAGATGACAGGGCCGAATCCTACGAGCAGTACTTC.